The entry below gives a single TCR beta chain sequence along with its context. Antigen: not known. This entry is derived from a study of T cell repertoires in cytomegalovirus infection. At the level of the study: Based on public TCR beta signatures, there were indications of CMV infection and of a matching HLA type.

Notes on the study in general: Cumulative public TCR beta family frequency identified CMV carriers with the relevant HLA. HLA-C-restricted CMV clonotypes gave the most frequent clonotype in two of eight donors.

This CDR3 comprises 16 residues. Trimming cost V 3 bases and J 0 bases, with 9 bases left between them. TCRdb redid the calling of the reads with MiXCR, one entry per CDR3 protein. This table holds around 450,000 distinct CDR3 sequences, 31% found once. Material for sequencing was PBMCs. This chain links TRBV12-3 or TRBV12-4 with TRBJ2-6; tentatively, D is TRBD1 (5 bases). This receptor was taken from a human donor in good health (CMV status not recorded). Some clones in this sample may be carry-over from other donors' samples. CDR3 sequence (DNA): TGTGCCAGCAGTTTCGACAGAGGCTCTGGGGCCAACGTCCTGACTTTC. This encodes CASSFDRGSGANVLTF.